The TCR beta chain under discussion was sequenced for a study of blood T cell repertoires in COVID-19. This CDR3 contains 15 residues. Trimming at V came to 3 bases and at J to 2 bases, leaving 6 bases not matched to a gene. Germline CDR1 and CDR2: MGHDK and SYGVNS. Living in about two dozen US areas, the participants were between roughly 18 and 95 years of age. Sequenced by immunoSEQ multiplex PCR; TCRdb stores in-frame clones only, minus some. The table shows approximately 250,000 clones, with approximately 90% occurring only once. The gene calls are TRBV25-1 and TRBJ1-2; 7 bases are a match to TRBD1. The sequence derives from a middle-aged man who had been exposed to COVID-19. Sequenced: PBMCs or T cells enriched from blood (not recorded which). CDR3 in DNA: TGTGCCAGCAGTGACGAGGGACAGTTCAACTATGGCTACACCTTC. It codes for CASSDEGQFNYGYTF.